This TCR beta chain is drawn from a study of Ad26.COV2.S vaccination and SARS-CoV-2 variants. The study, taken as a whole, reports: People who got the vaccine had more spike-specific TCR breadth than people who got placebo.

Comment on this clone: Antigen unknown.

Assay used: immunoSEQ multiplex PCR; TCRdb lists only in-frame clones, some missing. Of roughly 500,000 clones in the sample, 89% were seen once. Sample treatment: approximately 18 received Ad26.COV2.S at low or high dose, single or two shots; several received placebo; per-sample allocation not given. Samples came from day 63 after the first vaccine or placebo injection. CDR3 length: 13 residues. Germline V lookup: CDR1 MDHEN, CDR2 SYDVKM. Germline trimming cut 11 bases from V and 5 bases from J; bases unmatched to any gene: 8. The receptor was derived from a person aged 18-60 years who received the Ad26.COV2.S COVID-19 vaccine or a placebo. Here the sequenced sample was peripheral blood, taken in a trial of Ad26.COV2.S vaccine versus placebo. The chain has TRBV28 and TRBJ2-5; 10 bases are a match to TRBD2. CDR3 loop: CAGAGGVRETQYF. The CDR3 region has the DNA TGTGCCGGAGCGGGGGGGGTTCGGGAGACCCAGTACTTC.